The 10 T cell receptor beta chains in this list originate from one sample, sequenced in a study of blood T cell repertoires in COVID-19. Libraries were prepared by immunoSEQ multiplex PCR; TCRdb keeps only in-frame clonotypes and omits some of them. The sample carries some 180,000 clones, nearly 90% recorded once. Sample: peripheral blood. The receptor source for this set is a man in his 60s with active or convalescent COVID-19.

V and J are TRBV4-1 and TRBJ2-3, with 10 bases fitting TRBD2. In germline, CDR1 is MGHRA, CDR2 YSYEKL. CDR3 size: 17 residues. J gave up 4 bases and V 3 bases, and 10 bases lay outside the gene matches. CDR3 in DNA: TGCGCCAGCAGCCAGTTCGGGAGCGGGGGGGCCCCAGATACGCAGTATTTT. As protein: CASSQFGSGGAPDTQYF.

This clone was detected once. This CDR3 is CASSPIGSSYEQYF. The CDR3 DNA is TGTGCCAGCAGCCCCATCGGGAGCTCCTACGAGCAGTACTTC. The chain couples TRBV7-9 to TRBJ2-7; D might be TRBD2 (6 bases). Germline values: CDR1 SEHNR, CDR2 FQNEAQ (reference sequence). The V and J ends lost 5 bases and 0 bases respectively, with 11 bases between them. The CDR3 has 14 residues.

The rearrangement uses TRBV2 and TRBJ1-6; tentative D call: TRBD1 (6 bases). CDR3 length equals 14 residues. Germline assignment: CDR1 SNHLY and CDR2 FYNNEI. Trimming took 7 bases from V and 4 from J, leaving 11 bases between them. The CDR3 DNA sequence: TGTGCCAGCACAGAAAGGGGGTATAATTCACCCCTCCACTTT. Its protein is CASTERGYNSPLHF.

The gene calls are TRBV24-1 and TRBJ2-2; 8 positions agree with TRBD1. V lost 3 bases and J lost 5; bases outside the gene matches: 7. This CDR3 is 16 amino acids long. Germline V gives CDR1 KGHDR, CDR2 SFDVKD. Written as DNA, the CDR3 is TGTGCCACCAGTGATCCAGACAGGGGACCTACCGGGGAGCTGTTTTTT. This codes for CATSDPDRGPTGELFF.

The chain employs TRBV14 and TRBJ1-2; D is unresolved. CDR3 length equals 15 residues. Between the trimmed V and J ends, which lost 0 bases and 4 bases, there was a span of 12 bases. CDR1 SGHDN and CDR2 FVKESK come from the germline V gene. CDR3: CASSQEADYLYGYTF. CDR3 nucleotide sequence: TGTGCCAGCAGCCAAGAGGCAGACTACCTCTATGGCTACACCTTC.

The V call is TRBV2, the J call TRBJ2-1; TRBD1 is a possible D gene (6 bases). V was pared by 4 bases and J by 1 base, with 14 bases between. CDR3 size: 16 residues. CDR1 is SNHLY and CDR2 is FYNNEI in the germline V gene. The CDR3 DNA follows: TGTGCCAGCAGTGTTCGTAAGACAGGTTCCTACAATGAGCAGTTCTTC. It specifies CASSVRKTGSYNEQFF.

The chain is built from TRBV6-1 and TRBJ2-1; 9 bases are a match to TRBD2. The V gene's germline CDR1 is MNHNS and CDR2 SASEGT. Trimming removed 2 bases from V and 5 bases from J; junction bases left unmatched: 4. This CDR3 region has 15 residues. The CDR3 DNA is TGTGCCAGCAGTGAAATGATAGCGGGGGACAATGAGCAGTTCTTC. Amino acids: CASSEMIAGDNEQFF.

DNA for the CDR3: TGTGCCACCAGTGATCCCAGCGGACAGGGGCTAAGCATGGACACTGAAGCTTTCTTT. Encoded protein: CATSDPSGQGLSMDTEAFF. The chain links TRBV24-1 to TRBJ1-1; TRBD1 agrees at 9 bases. The CDR3 is 19 residues long. The germline V gene encodes CDR1 KGHDR and CDR2 SFDVKD. Trimming at V came to 3 bases and at J to 3 bases, leaving 16 bases not matched to a gene.

The rearrangement links TRBV5-4 to TRBJ1-1; D may be TRBD1 (6 bases). Germline CDR1 reads SGHNT; CDR2 reads YYREEE (reference sequence). Trimming took off 5 bases at V and 5 bases at J, with 16 bases between the two ends. There are 14 residues in the CDR3. In DNA, the CDR3 is TGTGCCAGCAGATTACAGGGAGTAATAACTGAAGCTTTCTTT. Residues: CASRLQGVITEAFF.

The chain combines TRBV6-5 with TRBJ1-1; D is perhaps TRBD1 (5 bases). Germline CDR1 reads MNHEY; CDR2 reads SVGAGI. This CDR3 has 14 amino acids. Trimming shortened V by 3 bases and J by 5 bases, and 13 bases separated the two germline ends. The DNA of the CDR3 is TGTGCCAGCAGTTATCAGGGAAGGGCAACTGAAGCTTTCTTT. It encodes CASSYQGRATEAFF.